The 26 T cell receptor beta chains in this list originate from one sample, sequenced in a study of graft-versus-host responses after intestinal transplantation. No antigens are known for them. Data came from immunoSEQ multiplex PCR; TCRdb stores just in-frame clones and leaves some out. The sample has roughly 120,000 clones; 80% to 95% are singletons. The material sequenced was unstimulated CD4+ T cells sorted from spleen or lymph node cells, taken before intestinal transplant. Source of these receptors: a human donor who received an intestinal transplant.

The chain employs TRBV4-2 and TRBJ2-7; D gene ambiguous. V was trimmed by 2 bases and J by 2 bases, leaving 7 bases between them. CDR3 size: 13 residues. CDR1 LGHNA and CDR2 YNFKEQ come from the germline V gene. The CDR3 sequence is CASSQNVAYEQYF. The DNA for the CDR3 is TGTGCCAGCAGCCAAAACGTCGCCTACGAGCAGTACTTC.

The J gene is TRBJ2-1, the V gene TRBV5-4, with D uncertain. V shed 2 bases and J shed 1 base, with 13 bases lying between them. This CDR3 has 16 residues. CDR1 and CDR2 from the germline V gene are SGHNT and YYREEE (reference sequence). The CDR3 DNA reads as TGTGCCAGCAGCTTTTGGGTATTGAAGTCCTACAATGAGCAGTTCTTC. Protein sequence: CASSFWVLKSYNEQFF.

The J gene is TRBJ1-2, the V gene TRBV5-1; D uncertain. Trimming took off 7 bases at V and 6 bases at J, with 16 bases between the two ends. The CDR3 has 13 residues. Germline V lookup: CDR1 SGHRS, CDR2 YFSETQ. CDR3 DNA sequence: TGCGCCAGCCGGACCGGGCGGCCAAATGGCTACACCTTC. Its protein product is CASRTGRPNGYTF.

The chain uses TRBV9 and TRBJ2-5, with 9 bases aligning to TRBD2. This CDR3 has 16 amino acids. V dropped 4 bases and J dropped 5; count of bases not matched to a gene: 12. Germline CDR1 SGDLS, CDR2 YYNGEE. The chain's CDR3 is CASSLRGSGRSETQYF. The CDR3 DNA is TGTGCCAGCAGCCTCAGGGGGAGCGGGAGGAGCGAGACCCAGTACTTC.

CDR3 protein: CASSLSRGNYEQYF. Written as DNA, the CDR3 is TGTGCCAGTAGTCTCTCGCGGGGGAACTACGAGCAGTACTTC. The rearrangement joins TRBV19 to TRBJ2-7, with 7 positions matching TRBD2. The CDR3 extends over 14 amino acids. Germline values: CDR1 LNHDA, CDR2 SQIVND (reference sequence). Trimming took 5 bases from V and 3 from J; bases not matched to a gene: 7.

The chain employs TRBV7-9 and TRBJ1-1, with unresolved D. The CDR3 runs to 14 residues. Germline V gene lookup returns CDR1 SEHNR and CDR2 FQNEAQ (reference sequence). V lost 3 bases and J 0 bases, leaving 8 bases between the germline ends. This chain's CDR3 is CASSLGYMNTEAFF. The CDR3 nucleotides read TGTGCCAGCAGCTTGGGTTACATGAACACTGAAGCTTTCTTT.

The chain uses TRBV7-9 and TRBJ1-1; 9 bases are shared with TRBD1. Germline loops: CDR1 SEHNR, CDR2 FQNEAQ (reference sequence). The CDR3 loop spans 13 amino acids. The V gene end was trimmed by 4 bases and the J gene end by 4 bases; junction bases not matched to a gene: 1. The CDR3 loop is CASSYRGRTEAFF. The DNA of the CDR3 is TGTGCCAGCAGCTACAGGGGGCGCACTGAAGCTTTCTTT.

The rearrangement links TRBV6-6 to TRBJ2-7, with TRBD1 matching 9 bases. From germline, CDR1 is MNHNY and CDR2 SVGAGI (reference sequence). V shed 6 bases, J shed 3 bases, and the junction held 9 bases outside the gene matches. This CDR3 comprises 15 residues. The CDR3 here is CASSRGTGQGYEQYF. In DNA form, the CDR3 reads TGTGCCAGCAGCCGAGGAACGGGACAGGGCTACGAGCAGTACTTC.

This clone appeared a few times. This rearrangement joins TRBV28 to TRBJ2-7; perhaps TRBD1 as D (5 bases). The CDR3 contains 16 residues. V lost 3 bases, J lost 3 bases, and 18 bases lay in between. Germline V gene sequence: CDR1 MDHEN, CDR2 SYDVKM. CDR3 sequence: CASSLWGSGDNYEQYF. The CDR3 coding sequence is TGTGCCAGCAGTTTGTGGGGCTCGGGCGATAACTACGAGCAGTACTTC.

This chain joins TRBV7-9 and TRBJ2-7, with a tentative D call TRBD1 (5 bases). Germline V lookup: CDR1 SEHNR, CDR2 FQNEAQ (reference sequence). Trimming took off 5 bases at V and 5 bases at J, with 10 bases between the two ends. The CDR3 covers 12 residues. The CDR3 nucleotides are TGTGCCAGCAGCCGGAAGGGGCACGAGCAGTACTTC. Translation: CASSRKGHEQYF.

This chain connects TRBV10-2 to TRBJ2-7; D gene ambiguous. The CDR3 spans 11 residues. Germline CDR1 WSHSY, CDR2 SAAADI. V gave up 2 bases and J gave up 5 bases, with 4 bases separating them. The DNA of the CDR3 is TGCGCCAGCAGTGAGCGGGACGAGCAGTACTTC. Translating gives CASSERDEQYF.

This chain links TRBV6-1 with TRBJ1-2, with TRBD1 matching over 10 bases. Germline values: CDR1 MNHNS, CDR2 SASEGT. The CDR3 runs to 14 residues. Losses at the gene ends were 8 bases for V and 4 bases for J; bases not matched to a gene: 7. CDR3 DNA: TGTGCCAGCTTTGGGACAGGGGCCACCTATGGCTACACCTTC. It is translated as CASFGTGATYGYTF.

The chain recombines TRBV5-6 with TRBJ1-1, with TRBD1 identical over 7 bases. The CDR3 contains 13 residues. The ends lost 0 bases at V and 10 bases at J; junction bases unmatched: 6. The germline V gene has CDR1 SGHDT and CDR2 YYEEEE. The CDR3 here is CASSLEGARSAFF. The CDR3, as DNA: TGTGCCAGCAGCTTGGAGGGGGCAAGATCAGCTTTCTTT.

As concerns this clone: The same CDR3 arises from other DNA sequences in this sample as well. This chain links TRBV9 with TRBJ1-3; D unresolved. The CDR3 is made up of 14 amino acids. CDR1 and CDR2 (germline): SGDLS, YYNGEE. Trimming took off 0 bases at V and 0 bases at J, with 4 bases between the two ends. Here the CDR3 DNA reads TGTGCCAGCAGCGTAGCAGTCTCTGGAAACACCATATATTTT. Amino acids: CASSVAVSGNTIYF.

The chain uses TRBV18 and TRBJ1-4; 8 bases are shared with TRBD1. This CDR3 is 14 amino acids long. V lost 3 bases, J lost 7 bases, and 4 bases stayed unmatched. In germline, CDR1 is KGHSH, CDR2 LQKENI. CDR3 in amino acids: CASSPAGGGEKLFF. The CDR3 DNA follows: TGTGCCAGCTCACCCGCAGGGGGCGGTGAAAAACTGTTTTTT.

V usage is TRBV10-3 and J usage is TRBJ2-3; 8 nucleotides match TRBD2. The junction had 16 bases not matched to a gene; V was cut back by 11 bases and J by 6 bases. Germline CDR1 is ENHRY and CDR2 is SYGVKD. The CDR3 is 15 residues long. The DNA of the CDR3 is TGTGCCTCCCGCTCAGGGACTAGTCCAAGCGATACGCAGTATTTT. It codes for CASRSGTSPSDTQYF.

The chain has TRBV19 and TRBJ2-5; D remains unclear. The germline V gene has CDR1 LNHDA and CDR2 SQIVND (reference sequence). The V end lost 7 bases, the J end lost 4 bases, and 10 bases lay between the germline ends. The CDR3 runs 12 residues. The DNA for the CDR3 is TGTGCCAGTACCCCCCCGGGAGAGACCCAGTACTTC. This sequence encodes CASTPPGETQYF.

The chain is built from TRBV21-1 and TRBJ2-3. TRBV21-1 is flagged as a pseudogene. This CDR3 has 14 residues. The DNA for the CDR3 is TGTGCCAGCAGCTCCCGGACGATATTAGATACGCAGTATTTT. Translated: CASSSRTILDTQYF.

The chain uses TRBV18 and TRBJ1-5; 7 bases are a match to TRBD1. The CDR3 runs to 15 residues. Germline V gene sequence: CDR1 KGHSH, CDR2 LQKENI. Trimming removed 2 bases from V and 6 bases from J; junction bases left unmatched: 7. The CDR3 region is CASSPTKGAGQPQHF. In nucleotides, the CDR3 is TGTGCCAGCTCACCAACTAAGGGGGCGGGTCAGCCCCAGCATTTT.

This CDR3 reads CASSSGDRSNQPQHF. The CDR3 nucleotides read TGTGCCAGCAGTTCCGGGGACAGGAGCAATCAGCCCCAGCATTTT. This sequence joins TRBV2 and TRBJ1-5; 8 positions agree with TRBD1. The junction had 4 bases not matched to a gene; V was cut back by 5 bases and J by 1 base. CDR1 is SNHLY and CDR2 is FYNNEI in the germline V gene. The CDR3 length is 15 residues.

The genes are TRBV7-8 and TRBJ1-2; D remains ambiguous. The length of the CDR3 is 13 residues. The ends were cut back, 8 bases at V and 9 bases at J, with 19 bases in the middle. Germline CDR1 SGHVS, CDR2 FQNEAQ. In nucleotides, the CDR3 is TGTGCCAGCGCCCGTGACACAGAGAGTAGCTACACCTTC. Its protein is CASARDTESSYTF. Together with reference TRBV7-8 and TRBJ1-2, the CDR3 gives the full variable domain: GAGVSQSPRYKVAKRGQDVALRCDPISGHVSLFWYQQALGQGPEFLTYFQNEAQLDKSGLPSDRFFAERPEGSVSTLKIQRTQQEDSAVYLCASARDTESSYTFGSGTRLTVV.

The chain has TRBV6-5 and TRBJ2-7, with a weak D call TRBD1 (7 bases). CDR1 MNHEY and CDR2 SVGAGI come from the germline V gene. V lost 0 bases, J lost 4 bases, and 16 bases lay in between. CDR3 size: 16 residues. The CDR3 reads CASSYSVGRGAYEQYF. CDR3 nucleotides: TGTGCCAGCAGTTACTCGGTAGGCAGGGGGGCTTACGAGCAGTACTTC.

Here the CDR3 reads CASSLSSGRAYNEQFF. Written as DNA, the CDR3 is TGTGCCAGCAGTTTATCAAGCGGGAGGGCCTACAATGAGCAGTTCTTC. The genes are TRBV27 and TRBJ2-1; 10 nucleotides line up with TRBD2. CDR1 and CDR2 (germline): MNHEY, SMNVEV (reference sequence). This CDR3 has 16 amino acids. Trimming took 0 bases from V and 2 from J; bases not matched to a gene: 1.

This clone was seen a single time. This rearrangement joins TRBV27 to TRBJ2-4; no clear D. Trimming left V 6 bases short and J 2 bases short, with 14 bases between. Germline V gene sequence: CDR1 MNHEY, CDR2 SMNVEV (reference sequence). The CDR3 has 15 residues. Here the CDR3 DNA reads TGTGCCAGCAGCCCCAGACTTAGCCCCAAAAACATTCAGTACTTC. Its protein is CASSPRLSPKNIQYF.

The rearrangement uses TRBV11-3 and TRBJ2-7; possibly TRBD2 for D (6 bases). The V and J ends lost 5 bases and 6 bases respectively, with 11 bases between them. The CDR3 totals 12 residues. Germline V gene lookup returns CDR1 SGHNT and CDR2 YENEEA. Here the CDR3 reads CASSPGGAEQYF. DNA of the CDR3: TGTGCCAGCAGCCCCGGCGGGGCCGAGCAGTACTTC.

This clone was recorded once. The chain has TRBV9 and TRBJ2-3; 10 nucleotides align to TRBD2. V trimming: 3 bases; J trimming: 0 bases; junction bases outside the gene matches: 1. CDR3 length: 15 amino acids. Germline CDR1 reads SGDLS; CDR2 reads YYNGEE. The CDR3 loop reads CASSGGLASTDTQYF. For the CDR3, the DNA is TGTGCCAGCAGCGGGGGACTAGCGAGCACAGATACGCAGTATTTT.